This entry is about one T cell receptor (beta chain). This entry belongs to a study of T cell changes during pregnancy in multiple sclerosis. Using immunoSEQ multiplex PCR, the repertoire was profiled, and TCRdb retains in-frame clones only, with some absent. The sample records approximately 32,000 clones, approximately 92% being singletons. The clonotype comes from a female donor with multiple sclerosis, enrolled in a pregnancy study. Sequencing was performed on CD8+ T cells from peripheral blood mononuclear cells, taken in the second trimester of pregnancy.

CDR3 region: CASSQKGRTGSITEAFF. DNA for the CDR3: TGCGCCAGCAGCCAAAAGGGCCGGACAGGGTCGATCACTGAAGCTTTCTTT. This chain connects TRBV4-1 to TRBJ1-1; 8 bases map to TRBD1. Looked up from germline, CDR1 is MGHRA and CDR2 is YSYEKL. V shed 2 bases and J 4 bases; nucleotides not matched to a gene: 12. The CDR3 length is 17 residues.